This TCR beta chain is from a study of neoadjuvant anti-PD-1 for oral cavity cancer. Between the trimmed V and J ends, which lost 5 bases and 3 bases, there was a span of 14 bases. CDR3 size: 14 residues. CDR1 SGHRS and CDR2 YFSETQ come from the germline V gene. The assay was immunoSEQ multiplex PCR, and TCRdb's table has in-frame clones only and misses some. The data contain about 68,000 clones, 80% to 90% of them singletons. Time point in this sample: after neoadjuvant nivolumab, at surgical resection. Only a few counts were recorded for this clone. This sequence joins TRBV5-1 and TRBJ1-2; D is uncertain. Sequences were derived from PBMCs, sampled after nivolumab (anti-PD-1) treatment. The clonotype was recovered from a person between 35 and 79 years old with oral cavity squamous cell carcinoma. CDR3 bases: TGCGCCAGCAGGGGAGAGATATTCGACTATGGCTACACCTTC. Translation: CASRGEIFDYGYTF.